The clone carrying this T cell receptor beta chain has more than one count but fewer than ten. The antigen remains unidentified. cDNA libraries of TCR beta carried unique molecular identifiers. Each CDR3 protein is one row after TCRdb ran MiXCR on the PCR reads. This sample has roughly 870,000 distinct CDR3 sequences, with around 50% found just once. This sample was included in a study of post-analysis software for immune sequencing data. The study, taken as a whole, reports: Normalized Chao1 diversity was significantly lower in multiple sclerosis patients than in controls. Patients carried five TRBV segments more frequently than controls did, and TRBV5-6, TRBV5-1 and TRBV20-1 were among them. Batch-matched samples strongly co-clustered by F measure.

The germline V gene has CDR1 SQVTM and CDR2 ANQGSEA. CDR3 length equals 14 residues. Germline trimming cut 4 bases from V and 3 bases from J; bases unmatched to any gene: 6. The material sequenced was blood. The chain is built from TRBV29-1 and TRBJ2-1; 7 bases line up with TRBD2. This TCR came from a girl aged 10-17 years with multiple sclerosis. In DNA, the CDR3 is TGCAGCGTTGGTGCGGGAGAGAACTACAATGAGCAGTTCTTC. It yields the protein CSVGAGENYNEQFF.